The source of this T cell receptor beta chain is a study of cytomegalovirus exposure and HLA in healthy donors. Study-level points and caveats: With high specificity and sensitivity, the classifier reportedly diagnosed cytomegalovirus status. Associated with cytomegalovirus, according to the listing, were 170 or so TCR beta chains.

Sequencing was performed with immunoSEQ multiplex PCR; in TCRdb, only in-frame clones are kept and a portion is missing. Of 140,000 or so clones in the sample, roughly 87% are singletons; the top ten hold about 4.9%. With respect to this clone: Its target is unknown. The identical CDR3 is also encoded by other nucleotide sequences in the sample.

V lost 6 bases to trimming and J lost 4 bases; unmatched junction nucleotides: 5. Germline loops: CDR1 MNHNS, CDR2 SASEGT. The CDR3 covers 13 residues. Sequenced input: PBMCs. The V call is TRBV6-1, the J call TRBJ2-5; 7 bases match TRBD1. The TCR comes from a man between 18 and 29 years old in good health and CMV-seropositive. DNA for the CDR3: TGTGCCAGCAGCCCGACAGGGCGAGAGACCCAGTACTTC. Its protein is CASSPTGRETQYF.